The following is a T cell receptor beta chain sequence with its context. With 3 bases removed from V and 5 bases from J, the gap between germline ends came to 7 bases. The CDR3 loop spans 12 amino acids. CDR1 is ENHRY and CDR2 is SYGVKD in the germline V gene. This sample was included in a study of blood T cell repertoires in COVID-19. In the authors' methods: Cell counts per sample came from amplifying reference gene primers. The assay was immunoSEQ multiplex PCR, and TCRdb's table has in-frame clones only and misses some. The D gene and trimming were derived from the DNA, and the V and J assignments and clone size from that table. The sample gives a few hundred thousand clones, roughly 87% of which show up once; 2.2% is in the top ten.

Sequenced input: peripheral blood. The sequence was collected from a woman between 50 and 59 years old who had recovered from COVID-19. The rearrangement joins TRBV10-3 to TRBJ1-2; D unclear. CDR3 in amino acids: CAISDGGYGYTF. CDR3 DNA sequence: TGTGCCATCAGTGATGGAGGGTATGGCTACACCTTC.